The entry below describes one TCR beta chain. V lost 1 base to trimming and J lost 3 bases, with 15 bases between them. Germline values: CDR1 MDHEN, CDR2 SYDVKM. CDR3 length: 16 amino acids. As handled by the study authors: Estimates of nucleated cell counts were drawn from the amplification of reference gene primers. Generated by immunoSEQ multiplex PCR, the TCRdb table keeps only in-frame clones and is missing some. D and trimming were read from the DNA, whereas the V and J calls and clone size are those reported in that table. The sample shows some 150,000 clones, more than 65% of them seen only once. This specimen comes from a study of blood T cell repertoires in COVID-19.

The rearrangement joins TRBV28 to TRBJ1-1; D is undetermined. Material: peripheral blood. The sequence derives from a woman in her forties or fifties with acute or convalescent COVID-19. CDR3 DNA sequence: TGTGCCAGCAGTTTATCCCATCCCGGGGTCTACACTGAAGCTTTCTTT. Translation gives CASSLSHPGVYTEAFF.